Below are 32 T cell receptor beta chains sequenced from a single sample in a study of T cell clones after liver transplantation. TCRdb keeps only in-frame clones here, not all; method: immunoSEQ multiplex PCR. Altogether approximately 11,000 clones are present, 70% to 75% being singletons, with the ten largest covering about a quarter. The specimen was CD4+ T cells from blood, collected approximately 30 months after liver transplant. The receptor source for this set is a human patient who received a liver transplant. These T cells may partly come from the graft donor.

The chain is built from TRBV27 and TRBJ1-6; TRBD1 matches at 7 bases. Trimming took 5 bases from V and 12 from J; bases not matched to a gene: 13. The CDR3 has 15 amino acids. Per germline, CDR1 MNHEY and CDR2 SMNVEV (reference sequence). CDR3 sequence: CASSPGGDWSVPLHF. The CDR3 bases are TGTGCCAGCAGTCCAGGGGGGGACTGGAGTGTACCCCTCCACTTT.

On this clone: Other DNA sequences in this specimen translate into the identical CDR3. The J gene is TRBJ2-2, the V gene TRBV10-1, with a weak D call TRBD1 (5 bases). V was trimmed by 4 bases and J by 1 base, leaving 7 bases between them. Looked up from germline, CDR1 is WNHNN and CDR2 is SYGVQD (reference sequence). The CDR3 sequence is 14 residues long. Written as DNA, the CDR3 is TGCGCCAGCAGTGGTACAGGGAACACCGGGGAGCTGTTTTTT. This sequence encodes CASSGTGNTGELFF.

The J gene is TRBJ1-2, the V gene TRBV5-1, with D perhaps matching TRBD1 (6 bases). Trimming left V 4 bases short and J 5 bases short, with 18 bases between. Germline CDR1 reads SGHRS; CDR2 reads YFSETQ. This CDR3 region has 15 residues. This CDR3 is CASSARQDLFYGYTF. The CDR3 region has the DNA TGCGCCAGCAGCGCTCGACAGGATTTATTTTATGGCTACACCTTC.

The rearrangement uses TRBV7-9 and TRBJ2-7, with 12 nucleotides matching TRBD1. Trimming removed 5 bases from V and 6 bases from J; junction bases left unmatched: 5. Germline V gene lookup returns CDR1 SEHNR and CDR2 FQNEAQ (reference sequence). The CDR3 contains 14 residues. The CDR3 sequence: CASSPGQGAGEQYF. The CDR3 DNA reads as TGTGCCAGCAGCCCGGGACAGGGGGCCGGCGAGCAGTACTTC.

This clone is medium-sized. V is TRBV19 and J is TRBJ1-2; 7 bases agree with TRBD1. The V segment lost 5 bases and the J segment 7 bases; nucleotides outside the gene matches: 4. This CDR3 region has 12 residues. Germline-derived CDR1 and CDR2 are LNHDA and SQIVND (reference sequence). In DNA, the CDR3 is TGTGCCAGTAGTGACAGGGTCGGTGGCTACACCTTC. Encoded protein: CASSDRVGGYTF.

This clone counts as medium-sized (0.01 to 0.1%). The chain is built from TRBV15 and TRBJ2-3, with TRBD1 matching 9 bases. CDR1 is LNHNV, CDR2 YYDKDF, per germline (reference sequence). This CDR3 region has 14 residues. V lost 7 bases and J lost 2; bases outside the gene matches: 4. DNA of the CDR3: TGTGCCACCACCGGGACAGGGATCACAGATACGCAGTATTTT. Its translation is CATTGTGITDTQYF.

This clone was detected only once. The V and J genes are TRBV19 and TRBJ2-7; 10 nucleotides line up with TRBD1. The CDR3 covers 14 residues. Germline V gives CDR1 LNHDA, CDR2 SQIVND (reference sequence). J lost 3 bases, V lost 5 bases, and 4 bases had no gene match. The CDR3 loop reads CASSLRTGGYEQYF. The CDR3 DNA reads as TGTGCCAGTAGTTTGCGGACAGGGGGCTACGAGCAGTACTTC.

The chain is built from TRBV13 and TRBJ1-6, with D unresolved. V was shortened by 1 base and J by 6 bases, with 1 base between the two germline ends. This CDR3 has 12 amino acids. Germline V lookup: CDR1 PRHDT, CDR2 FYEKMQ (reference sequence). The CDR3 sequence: CASSLANSPLHF. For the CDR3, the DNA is TGTGCCAGCAGCTTAGCTAATTCACCCCTCCACTTT.

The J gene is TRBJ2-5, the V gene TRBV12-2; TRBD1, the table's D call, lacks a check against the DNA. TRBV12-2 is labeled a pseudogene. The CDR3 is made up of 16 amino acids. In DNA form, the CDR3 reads TGTGCAAGTCGCTTAATAGAGCAACAGGGCGTGAAGACCCAGTACTTC. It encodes CASRLIEQQGVKTQYF.

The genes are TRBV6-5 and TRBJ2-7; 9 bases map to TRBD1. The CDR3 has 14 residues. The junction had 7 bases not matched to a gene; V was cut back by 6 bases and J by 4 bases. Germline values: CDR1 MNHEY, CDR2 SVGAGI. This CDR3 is CASSAGQGIYEQYV. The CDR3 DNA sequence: TGTGCCAGCAGCGCCGGACAGGGGATATACGAGCAGTACGTC.

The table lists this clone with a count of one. CDR3 protein: CASSLFTRTDEQYF. CDR3 DNA: TGTGCCAGCAGCCTATTTACGCGGACGGACGAGCAGTACTTC. The rearrangement joins TRBV13 to TRBJ2-7, with D unclear. The CDR3 consists of 14 residues. Trimming took 5 bases from V and 5 from J, leaving 16 bases between them. Germline V lookup: CDR1 PRHDT, CDR2 FYEKMQ (reference sequence).

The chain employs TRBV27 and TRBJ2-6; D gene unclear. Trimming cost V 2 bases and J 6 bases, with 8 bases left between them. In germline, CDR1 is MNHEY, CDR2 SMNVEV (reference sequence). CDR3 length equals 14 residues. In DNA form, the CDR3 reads TGTGCCAGCAGTTTAGGGGAAATGGCCAACGTCCTGACTTTC. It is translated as CASSLGEMANVLTF.

The CDR3 DNA sequence: TGTGCCACCAGCAGAGAGTGGGGAGATAGCAATCAGCCCCAGCATTTT. Protein product: CATSREWGDSNQPQHF. The chain has TRBV15 and TRBJ1-5; D remains ambiguous. CDR1 and CDR2 from the germline V gene are LNHNV and YYDKDF (reference sequence). The CDR3 consists of 16 residues. V was clipped by 0 bases and J by 0 bases, with 9 bases between them.

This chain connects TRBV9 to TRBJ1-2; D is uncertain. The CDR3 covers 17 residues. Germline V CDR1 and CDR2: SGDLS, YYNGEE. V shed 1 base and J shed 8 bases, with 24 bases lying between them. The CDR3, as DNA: TGTGCCAGCAGCGTAATCCCCCCCCAGGTCGCTAGTTTGGGCTACACCTTC. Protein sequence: CASSVIPPQVASLGYTF.

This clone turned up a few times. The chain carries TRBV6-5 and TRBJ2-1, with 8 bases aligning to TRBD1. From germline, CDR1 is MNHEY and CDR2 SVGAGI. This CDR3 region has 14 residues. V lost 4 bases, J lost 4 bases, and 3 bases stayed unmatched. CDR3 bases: TGTGCCAGCAGTTGGGGACAGGTTTACAATGAGCAGTTCTTC. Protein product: CASSWGQVYNEQFF.

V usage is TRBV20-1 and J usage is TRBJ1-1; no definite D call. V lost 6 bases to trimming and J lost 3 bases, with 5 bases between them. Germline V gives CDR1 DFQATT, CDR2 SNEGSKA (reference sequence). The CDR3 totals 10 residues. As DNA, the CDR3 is TGCAGTGCGTGGTACACTGAAGCTTTCTTT. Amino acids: CSAWYTEAFF.

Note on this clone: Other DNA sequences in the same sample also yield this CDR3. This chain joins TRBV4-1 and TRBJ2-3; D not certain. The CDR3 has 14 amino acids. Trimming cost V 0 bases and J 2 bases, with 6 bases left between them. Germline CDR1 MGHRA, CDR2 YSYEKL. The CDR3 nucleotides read TGCGCCAGCAGCCAAGACTCCAACACAGATACGCAGTATTTT. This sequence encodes CASSQDSNTDTQYF.

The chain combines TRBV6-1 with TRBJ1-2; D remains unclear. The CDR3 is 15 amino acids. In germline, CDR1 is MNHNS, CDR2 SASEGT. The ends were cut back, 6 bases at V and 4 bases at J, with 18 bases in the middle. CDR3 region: CASSHEEFSRYGYTF. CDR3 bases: TGTGCCAGCAGCCACGAGGAATTCTCTCGCTATGGCTACACCTTC.

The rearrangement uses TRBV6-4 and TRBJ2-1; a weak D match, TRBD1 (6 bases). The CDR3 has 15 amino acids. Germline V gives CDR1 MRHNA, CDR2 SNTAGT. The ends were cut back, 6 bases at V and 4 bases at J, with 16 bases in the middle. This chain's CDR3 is CASSHRAGEYNEQFF. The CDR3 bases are TGTGCCAGCAGCCACAGGGCTGGCGAGTACAATGAGCAGTTCTTC.

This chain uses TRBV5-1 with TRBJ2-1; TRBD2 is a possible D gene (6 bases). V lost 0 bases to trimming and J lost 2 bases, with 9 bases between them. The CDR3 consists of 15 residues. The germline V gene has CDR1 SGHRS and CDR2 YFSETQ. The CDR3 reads CASSLGGAAYNEQFF. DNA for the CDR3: TGCGCCAGCAGCTTGGGCGGGGCAGCCTACAATGAGCAGTTCTTC.

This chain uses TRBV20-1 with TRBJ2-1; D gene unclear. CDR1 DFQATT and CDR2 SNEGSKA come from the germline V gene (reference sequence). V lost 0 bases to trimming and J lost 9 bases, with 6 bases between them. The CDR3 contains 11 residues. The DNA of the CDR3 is TGCAGTGCTAGAGATTATGGTGAGCAGTTCTTC. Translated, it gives CSARDYGEQFF.

Here the CDR3 reads CSVAPEGENTEAFF. In DNA form, the CDR3 reads TGCAGCGTTGCCCCCGAAGGGGAGAACACTGAAGCTTTCTTT. The V call is TRBV29-1, the J call TRBJ1-1; a weak D match, TRBD1 (5 bases). Germline V lookup: CDR1 SQVTM, CDR2 ANQGSEA. The CDR3 has 14 residues. Trimming removed 4 bases from V and 1 base from J, with 13 bases in between.

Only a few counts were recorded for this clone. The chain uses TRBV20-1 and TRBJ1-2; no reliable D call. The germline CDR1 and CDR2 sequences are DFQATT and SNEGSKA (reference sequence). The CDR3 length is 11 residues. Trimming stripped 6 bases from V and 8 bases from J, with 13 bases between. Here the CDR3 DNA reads TGCAGTGCCTTGATTCAGAACGGCTACACCTTC. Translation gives CSALIQNGYTF.

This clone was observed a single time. The CDR3 reads CASSTGPTGFNTEAFF. CDR3 coding DNA: TGTGCCAGTAGTACGGGACCGACAGGGTTTAACACTGAAGCTTTCTTT. The V gene is TRBV19, the J gene TRBJ1-1; TRBD1 agrees at 7 bases. V lost 4 bases, J lost 2 bases, and 10 bases stayed unmatched. This CDR3 has 16 residues. CDR1 is LNHDA, CDR2 SQIVND, per germline (reference sequence). Using reference TRBV19 and TRBJ1-1 for the parts outside the CDR3, the full variable domain is DGGITQSPKYLFRKEGQNVTLSCEQNLNHDAMYWYRQDPGQGLRLIYYSQIVNDFQKGDIAEGYSVSREKKESFPLTVTSAQKNPTAFYLCASSTGPTGFNTEAFFGQGTRLTVV.

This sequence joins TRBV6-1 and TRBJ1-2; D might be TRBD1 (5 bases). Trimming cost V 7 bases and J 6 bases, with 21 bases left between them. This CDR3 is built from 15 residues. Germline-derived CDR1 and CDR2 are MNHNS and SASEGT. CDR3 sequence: CASTRRAGVVDGYTF. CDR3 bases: TGTGCCAGCACCCGAAGGGCGGGGGTTGTGGATGGCTACACCTTC.

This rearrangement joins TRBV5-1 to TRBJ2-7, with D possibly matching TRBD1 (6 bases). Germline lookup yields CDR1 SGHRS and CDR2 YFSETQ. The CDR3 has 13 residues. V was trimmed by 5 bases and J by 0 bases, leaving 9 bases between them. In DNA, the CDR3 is TGCGCCAGCAGAGCGGACAGCTCCTACGAGCAGTACTTC. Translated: CASRADSSYEQYF.

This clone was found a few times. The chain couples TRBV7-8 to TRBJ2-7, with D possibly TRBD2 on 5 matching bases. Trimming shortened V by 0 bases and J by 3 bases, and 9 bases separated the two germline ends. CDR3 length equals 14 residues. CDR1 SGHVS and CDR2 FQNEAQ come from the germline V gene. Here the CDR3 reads CASSLAGLYYEQYF. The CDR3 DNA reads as TGTGCCAGCAGCTTAGCTGGACTTTACTACGAGCAGTACTTC.

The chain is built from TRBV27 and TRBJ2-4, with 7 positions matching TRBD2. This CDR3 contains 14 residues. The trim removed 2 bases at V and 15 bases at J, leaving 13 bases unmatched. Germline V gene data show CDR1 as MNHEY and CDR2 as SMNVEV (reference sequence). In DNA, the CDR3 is TGTGCCAGCAGTTTAACAGGACTAGGCGAGGTTAGGTACTTC. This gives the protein CASSLTGLGEVRYF.

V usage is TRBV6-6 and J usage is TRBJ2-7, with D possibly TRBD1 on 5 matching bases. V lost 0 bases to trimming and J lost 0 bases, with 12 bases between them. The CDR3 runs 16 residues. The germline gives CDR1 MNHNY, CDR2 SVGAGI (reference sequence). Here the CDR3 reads CASSYSAGQSSYEQYF. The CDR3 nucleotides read TGTGCCAGCAGTTACTCGGCAGGGCAAAGCTCCTACGAGCAGTACTTC.

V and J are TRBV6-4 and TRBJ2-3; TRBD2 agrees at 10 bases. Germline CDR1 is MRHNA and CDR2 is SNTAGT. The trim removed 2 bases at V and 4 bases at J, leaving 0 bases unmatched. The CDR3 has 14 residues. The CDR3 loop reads CASSDGTSADTQYF. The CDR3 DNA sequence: TGTGCCAGCAGTGACGGGACTAGCGCAGATACGCAGTATTTT.

In nucleotides, the CDR3 is TGTGCCAGCAGCGCTAGACAGGGGGATACAGATACGCAGTATTTT. This codes for CASSARQGDTDTQYF. The chain combines TRBV7-9 with TRBJ2-3, with 9 bases that match TRBD1. Germline CDR1 SEHNR, CDR2 FQNEAQ (reference sequence). The junction had 6 bases not matched to a gene; V was cut back by 5 bases and J by 3 bases. This CDR3 is 15 amino acids long.

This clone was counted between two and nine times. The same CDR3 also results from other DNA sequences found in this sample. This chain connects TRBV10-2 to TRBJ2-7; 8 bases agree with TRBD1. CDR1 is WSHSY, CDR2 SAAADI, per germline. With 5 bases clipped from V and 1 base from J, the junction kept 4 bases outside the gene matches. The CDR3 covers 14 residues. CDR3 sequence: CASSLGQASYEQYV. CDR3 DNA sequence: TGCGCCAGCAGTTTGGGACAGGCATCCTACGAGCAGTACGTC.